Included here is one T cell receptor beta chain sequence, with context. Its antigen is unknown. V gave up 8 bases and J gave up 6 bases; unmatched junction bases: 9. The CDR3 spans 14 residues. Germline V gene lookup returns CDR1 MNHEY and CDR2 SMNVEV (reference sequence). This sample stems from a study of CD8 T cells in ankylosing spondylitis. Generation of TCR beta libraries employed quantitative 5'-RACE incorporating molecular barcodes. TCRdb re-called the 5' RACE reads through MiXCR, storing one row per CDR3 protein. The profile shows 250,000 to 400,000 distinct CDR3 sequences, 9.5% to 13% of them singletons. Whole-study findings and limits: According to the report, clones linked to the disease were significantly enriched in matched synovial fluid samples taken from ankylosing spondylitis patients.

The TCR was taken from a female donor with ankylosing spondylitis or in good health (not recorded which). Specimen: blood, either unsorted or a sorted T cell fraction (not recorded which). The V gene is TRBV27, the J gene TRBJ2-2; 7 nucleotides align to TRBD1. The CDR3 coding sequence is TGTGCCAGCCGAGTGCTAGGGGGCGCCGGGGAGCTGTTTTTT. Amino acids: CASRVLGGAGELFF.